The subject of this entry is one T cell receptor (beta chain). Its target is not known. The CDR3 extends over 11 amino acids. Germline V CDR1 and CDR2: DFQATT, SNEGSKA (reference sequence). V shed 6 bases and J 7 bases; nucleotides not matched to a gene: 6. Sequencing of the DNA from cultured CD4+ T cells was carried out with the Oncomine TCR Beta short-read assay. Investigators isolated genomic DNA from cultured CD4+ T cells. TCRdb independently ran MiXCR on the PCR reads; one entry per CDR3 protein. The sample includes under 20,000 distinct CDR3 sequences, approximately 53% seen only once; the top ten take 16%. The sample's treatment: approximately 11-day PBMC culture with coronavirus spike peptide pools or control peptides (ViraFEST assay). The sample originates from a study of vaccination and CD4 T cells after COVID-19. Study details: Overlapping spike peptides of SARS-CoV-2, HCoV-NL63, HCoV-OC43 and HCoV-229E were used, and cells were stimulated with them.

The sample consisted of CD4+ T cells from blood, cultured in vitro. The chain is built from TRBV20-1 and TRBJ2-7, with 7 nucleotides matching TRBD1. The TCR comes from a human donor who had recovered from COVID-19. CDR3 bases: TGCAGTGCGGACGACAGGGCAGAGCAGTACTTC. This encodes CSADDRAEQYF.